This paragraph covers one T cell receptor (beta chain) sequence. The antigen remains unidentified. This PCR relied on a set of 60 Vbeta primers and 13 Jbeta primers. TCRdb's table, derived via immunoSEQ multiplex PCR, lists solely in-frame clones and lacks some. The sample has under 200,000 clones, roughly four fifths seen once. The CDR3 is 13 amino acids. Trimming removed 1 base at V and 4 bases at J, with 8 bases between. Germline CDR1 and CDR2: SGHVS and FNYEAQ. The data were taken from a study of cytomegalovirus exposure and HLA in healthy donors. Study-wide results and limits: Indistinguishable V segments such as TRBV6-2 and TRBV6-3 were excluded.

The rearrangement links TRBV7-6 to TRBJ2-7; D gene unclear. The source is a man in his thirties or forties in good health and CMV-seronegative. Sequenced: PBMCs. In DNA, the CDR3 is TGTGCCAGCAGCTTAGTTGCGGCTTACGAGCAGTACTTC. It specifies CASSLVAAYEQYF.